A single sample gave rise to the 2 T cell receptor beta chains below, sequenced in a study of T cell changes during pregnancy in multiple sclerosis. The table came from immunoSEQ multiplex PCR; TCRdb's copy has only in-frame clones and leaves some out. This sample has fewer than 85,000 clones, with 90% to 95% found just once. The material was peripheral blood, obtained in the first trimester of pregnancy. The receptors stem from a female donor in good health, enrolled as a control in a pregnancy study.

This clone appeared a single time. The rearrangement uses TRBV9 and TRBJ2-2; 7 nucleotides agree with TRBD1. The CDR3 has 15 amino acids. With V trimmed by 4 bases and J by 5 bases, 8 bases remained unmatched. Germline loops: CDR1 SGDLS, CDR2 YYNGEE. The DNA for the CDR3 is TGTGCCAGCAGCCTTTGGACAGGAGGAACCGGGGAGCTGTTTTTT. Protein: CASSLWTGGTGELFF.

V usage is TRBV4-1 and J usage is TRBJ2-5; TRBD2 aligns across 7 bases. In germline, CDR1 is MGHRA, CDR2 YSYEKL. The CDR3 consists of 16 residues. V was clipped by 0 bases and J by 7 bases; unmatched bases: 11. CDR3 DNA sequence: TGCGCCAGCAGCCAAGATGTGGGGGAGGGCCATCCGACCCAGTACTTC. Residues: CASSQDVGEGHPTQYF.